This T cell receptor beta chain was captured in a study of cytomegalovirus exposure and HLA in healthy donors. As for the study in general: As an earlier analysis found, 150 million to 200 million T cells yielded 90 million to 140 million unique TCR beta sequences. Notes on the study in general: An Asian-associated ancestry cluster reportedly showed fewer N-insertions than the roughly 670-donor mean in a later analysis. Based on reports, TCR beta sequences accurately predicted HLA-A and HLA-B alleles for most subjects. Beyond CMV serostatus, there was no information to go on about immune exposure.

Researchers ran the PCR with 60 Vbeta and 13 Jbeta primers. Profiling relied on immunoSEQ multiplex PCR, and the TCRdb table lists in-frame clones only, not all of them. This table has around 150,000 clones, about 81% appearing once. This clone was recorded a few times. The antigen is undetermined. The CDR3 spans 14 residues. With 4 bases clipped from V and 6 bases from J, the junction kept 7 bases outside the gene matches. Germline CDR1 and CDR2: SGHKS and YYEKEE (reference sequence). The sequenced material came from PBMCs. V gene TRBV5-5 combines with J gene TRBJ1-3; 7 nucleotides match TRBD1. The TCR comes from a woman in her fifties or sixties in good health and CMV-seropositive. This CDR3 reads CASSQWTGKNTIYF. The CDR3 DNA sequence: TGTGCCAGCAGCCAATGGACAGGAAAAAACACCATATATTTT.